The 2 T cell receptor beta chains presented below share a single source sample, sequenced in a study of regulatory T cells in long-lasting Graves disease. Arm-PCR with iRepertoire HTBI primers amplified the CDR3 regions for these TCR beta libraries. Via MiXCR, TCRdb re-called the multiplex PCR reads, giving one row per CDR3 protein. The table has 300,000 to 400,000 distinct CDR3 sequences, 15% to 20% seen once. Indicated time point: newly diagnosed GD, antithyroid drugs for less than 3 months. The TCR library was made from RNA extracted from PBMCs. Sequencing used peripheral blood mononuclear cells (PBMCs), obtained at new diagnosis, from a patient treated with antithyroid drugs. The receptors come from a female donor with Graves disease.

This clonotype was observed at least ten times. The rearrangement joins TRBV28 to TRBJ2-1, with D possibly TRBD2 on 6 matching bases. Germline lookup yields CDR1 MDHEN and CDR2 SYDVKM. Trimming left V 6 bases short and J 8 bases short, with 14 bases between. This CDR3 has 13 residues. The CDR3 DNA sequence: TGTGCCAGCAGGACTGGACTACGGGATGAGCAGTTCTTC. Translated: CASRTGLRDEQFF.

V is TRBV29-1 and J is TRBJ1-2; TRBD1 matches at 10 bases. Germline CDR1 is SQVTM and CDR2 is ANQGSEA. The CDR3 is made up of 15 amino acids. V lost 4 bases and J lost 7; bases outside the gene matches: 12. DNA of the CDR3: TGCAGCGTTGGGTTGGTGGACAGGGGGTTCGGTGGCTACACCTTC. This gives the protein CSVGLVDRGFGGYTF.